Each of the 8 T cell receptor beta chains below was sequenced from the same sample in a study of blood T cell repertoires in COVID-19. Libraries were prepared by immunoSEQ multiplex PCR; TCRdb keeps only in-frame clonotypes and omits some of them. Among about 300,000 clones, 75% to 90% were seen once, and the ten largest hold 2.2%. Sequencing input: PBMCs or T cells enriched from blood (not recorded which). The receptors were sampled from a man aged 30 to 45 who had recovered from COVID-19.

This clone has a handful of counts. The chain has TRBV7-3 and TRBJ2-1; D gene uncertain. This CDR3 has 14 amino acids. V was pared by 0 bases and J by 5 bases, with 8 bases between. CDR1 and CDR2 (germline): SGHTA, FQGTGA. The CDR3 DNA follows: TGTGCCAGCAGCTTAACAAGCTATAACAATGAGCAGTTCTTC. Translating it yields CASSLTSYNNEQFF. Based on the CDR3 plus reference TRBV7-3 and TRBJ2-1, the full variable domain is GAGVSQTPSNKVTEKGKYVELRCDPISGHTALYWYRQSLGQGPEFLIYFQGTGAADDSGLPNDRFFAVRPEGSVSTLKIQRTERGDSAVYLCASSLTSYNNEQFFGPGTRLTVL.

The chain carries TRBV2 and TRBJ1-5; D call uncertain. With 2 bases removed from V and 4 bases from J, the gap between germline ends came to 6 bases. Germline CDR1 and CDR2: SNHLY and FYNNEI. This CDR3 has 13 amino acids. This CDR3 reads CASSEPLNQPQHF. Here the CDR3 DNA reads TGTGCCAGCAGTGAACCCTTGAATCAGCCCCAGCATTTT.

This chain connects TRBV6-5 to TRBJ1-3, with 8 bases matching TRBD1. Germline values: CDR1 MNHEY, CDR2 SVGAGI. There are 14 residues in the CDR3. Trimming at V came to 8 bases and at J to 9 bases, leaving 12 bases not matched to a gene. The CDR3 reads CASGGEDRGPTIYF. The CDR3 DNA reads TGTGCCAGCGGAGGGGAAGACAGGGGTCCCACCATATATTTT.

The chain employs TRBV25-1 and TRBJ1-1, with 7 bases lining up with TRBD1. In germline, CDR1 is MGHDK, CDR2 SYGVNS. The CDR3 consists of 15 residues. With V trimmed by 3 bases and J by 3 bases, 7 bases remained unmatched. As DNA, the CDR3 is TGTGCCAGCAGTGATTCTCGACAGGGAGACACTGAAGCTTTCTTT. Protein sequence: CASSDSRQGDTEAFF.

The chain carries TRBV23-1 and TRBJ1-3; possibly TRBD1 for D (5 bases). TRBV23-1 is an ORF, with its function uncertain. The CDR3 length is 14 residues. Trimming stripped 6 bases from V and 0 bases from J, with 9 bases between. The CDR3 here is CASRRRGSGNTIYF. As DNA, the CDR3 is TGCGCCAGCAGGAGAAGGGGCTCTGGAAACACCATATATTTT.

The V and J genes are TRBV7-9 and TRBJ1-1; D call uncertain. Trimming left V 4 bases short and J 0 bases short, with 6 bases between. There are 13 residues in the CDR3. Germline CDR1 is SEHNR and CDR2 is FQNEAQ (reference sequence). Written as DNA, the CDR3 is TGTGCCAGCAGCTCTCAGATGAACACTGAAGCTTTCTTT. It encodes CASSSQMNTEAFF.

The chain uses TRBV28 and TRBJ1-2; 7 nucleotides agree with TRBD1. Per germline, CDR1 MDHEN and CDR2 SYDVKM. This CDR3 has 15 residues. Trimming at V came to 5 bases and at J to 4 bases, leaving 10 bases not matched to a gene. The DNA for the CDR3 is TGTGCCAGCAGTCTCCAGACAGGGAGCCTCTATGGCTACACCTTC. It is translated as CASSLQTGSLYGYTF.

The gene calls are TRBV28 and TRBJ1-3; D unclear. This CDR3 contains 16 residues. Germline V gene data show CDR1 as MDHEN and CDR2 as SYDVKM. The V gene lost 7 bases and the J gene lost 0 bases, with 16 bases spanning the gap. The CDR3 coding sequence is TGTGCCAGCACCCTCTGGCCGGGTGACTCTGGAAACACCATATATTTT. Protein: CASTLWPGDSGNTIYF.